The TCR beta chain described here comes from a study of blood T cells in healthy people across ages. Samples each had at least 6 micrograms of total RNA extracted. The CDR3 length is 14 residues. V shed 5 bases and J shed 8 bases, with 16 bases lying between them. CDR1 is SGHVS, CDR2 FQNEAQ, per germline. Alongside a J-beta primer mix, a sample-barcoded 5' primer served in a second PCR lasting about 6 to 11 cycles. TCRdb reprocessed the 5' RACE reads via MiXCR and lists one record per CDR3 protein. The sample carries about 620,000 distinct CDR3 sequences, more than 45% recorded once. The J gene is TRBJ2-4, the V gene TRBV7-8, with D hard to call. Sequencing input: blood. This TCR came from a woman aged 80 or over in good health. The CDR3 nucleotides read TGTGCCAGCAGCCGCGAGGCGTTGATACACATTCAGTACTTC. Its translation is CASSREALIHIQYF. Full variable domain (rest looked up from reference TRBV7-8 and TRBJ2-4): GAGVSQSPRYKVAKRGQDVALRCDPISGHVSLFWYQQALGQGPEFLTYFQNEAQLDKSGLPSDRFFAERPEGSVSTLKIQRTQQEDSAVYLCASSREALIHIQYFGAGTRLSVL.